This TCR beta chain came from a study of identical twins. Findings and caveats of the study: Invariant cells of the MAIT and iNKT types might have partly distorted the zero-insertion analyses. Recombination models fit unrelated individuals' TCR alpha sharing but underestimated twins'.

The sample holds many counts of this clonotype. The antigen remains undetermined. TCRdb itself ran the 5' RACE reads through MiXCR, one entry per CDR3 protein. The sample records about 530,000 distinct CDR3 sequences, approximately 16% being singletons. No donor was unhealthy or non-Caucasian. The V gene lost 9 bases and the J gene lost 3 bases, with 12 bases spanning the gap. CDR1 is SGHTA and CDR2 is FQGNSA in the germline V gene. CDR3 length equals 13 residues. The sample also formed part of further work on yellow fever vaccine responses in identical twins.

The source is a woman younger than 35 in good health. The chain joins TRBV7-2 to TRBJ1-5; no reliable D call. The sample was CD4+ T cells sorted from blood. The CDR3 DNA follows: TGTGCCAGTGCCCCAGTTTACAATCAGCCCCAGCATTTT. The encoded protein is CASAPVYNQPQHF. Using reference TRBV7-2 and TRBJ1-5 for the parts outside the CDR3, the full variable domain is GAGVSQSPSNKVTEKGKDVELRCDPISGHTALYWYRQSLGQGLEFLIYFQGNSAPDKSGLPSDRFSAERTGGSVSTLTIQRTQQEDSAVYLCASAPVYNQPQHFGDGTRLSIL.